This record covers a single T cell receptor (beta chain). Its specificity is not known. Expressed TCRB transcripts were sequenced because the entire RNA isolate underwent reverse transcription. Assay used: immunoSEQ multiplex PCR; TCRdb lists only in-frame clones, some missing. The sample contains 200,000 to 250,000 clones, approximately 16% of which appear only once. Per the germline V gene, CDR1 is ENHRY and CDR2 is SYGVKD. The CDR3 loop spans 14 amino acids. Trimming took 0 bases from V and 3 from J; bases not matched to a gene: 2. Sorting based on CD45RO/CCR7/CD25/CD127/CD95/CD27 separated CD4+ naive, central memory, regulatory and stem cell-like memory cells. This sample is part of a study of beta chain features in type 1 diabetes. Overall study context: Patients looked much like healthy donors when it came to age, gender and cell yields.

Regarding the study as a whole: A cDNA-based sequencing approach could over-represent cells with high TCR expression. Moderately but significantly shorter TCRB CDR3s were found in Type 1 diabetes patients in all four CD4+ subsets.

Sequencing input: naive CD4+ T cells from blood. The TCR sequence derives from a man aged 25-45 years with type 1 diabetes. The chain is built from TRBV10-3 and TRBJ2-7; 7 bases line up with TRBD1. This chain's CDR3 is CAISESYRGYEQYF. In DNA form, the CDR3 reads TGTGCCATCAGTGAGTCGTACAGGGGCTACGAGCAGTACTTC.